This TCR beta chain derives from a study of cytomegalovirus exposure and HLA in healthy donors. Between the trimmed V and J ends, which lost 2 bases and 11 bases, there was a span of 12 bases. Germline CDR1 reads MDHEN; CDR2 reads SYDVKM. The CDR3 runs 13 residues. General study results and limits: No immune exposure information besides CMV serostatus was available. While the bulk of TCR sequences proved rare, some public TCRs turned up in many donors.

As concerns this clone: What it recognizes is unknown.

It was with 60 Vbeta and 13 Jbeta primers that the PCR ran. Only in-frame clones appear in the TCRdb table, and some are missing; sequencing was by immunoSEQ multiplex PCR. The data contain about 130,000 clones, less than 85% of them singletons. Unrecorded immune exposures were likely, despite nominal health at sampling. What was sequenced was PBMCs. The J gene is TRBJ1-4, the V gene TRBV28, with D unclear. The sequence was collected from a woman aged 40 to 49 in good health and CMV-seropositive. DNA for the CDR3: TGTGCCAGCAGTTTACCCCCAGGTCAGAAACTGTTTTTT. Protein sequence: CASSLPPGQKLFF. The whole variable domain, remainder taken from reference TRBV28 and TRBJ1-4, is DVKVTQSSRYLVKRTGEKVFLECVQDMDHENMFWYRQDPGLGLRLIYFSYDVKMKEKGDIPEGYSVSREKKERFSLILESASTNQTSMYLCASSLPPGQKLFFGSGTQLSVL.